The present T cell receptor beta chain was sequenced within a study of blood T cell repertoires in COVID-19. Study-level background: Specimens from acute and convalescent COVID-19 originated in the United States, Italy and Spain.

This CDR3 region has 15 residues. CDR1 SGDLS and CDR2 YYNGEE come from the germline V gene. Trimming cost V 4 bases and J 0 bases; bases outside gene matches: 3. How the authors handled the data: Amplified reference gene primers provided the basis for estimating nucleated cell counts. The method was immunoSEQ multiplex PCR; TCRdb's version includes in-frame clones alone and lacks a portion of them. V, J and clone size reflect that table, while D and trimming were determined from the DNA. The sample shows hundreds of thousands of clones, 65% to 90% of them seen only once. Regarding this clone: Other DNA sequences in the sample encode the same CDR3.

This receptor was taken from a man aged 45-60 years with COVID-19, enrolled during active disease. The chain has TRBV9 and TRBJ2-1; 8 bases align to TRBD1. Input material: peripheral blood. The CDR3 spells CASSPDRGSYNEQFF. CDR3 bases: TGTGCCAGCAGCCCAGACAGGGGCTCCTACAATGAGCAGTTCTTC.